The 12 T cell receptor beta chains below all came from one sample that was sequenced in a study of PD-1 blockade in mismatch repair-deficient tumors. Repertoires were generated with immunoSEQ multiplex PCR, while TCRdb's copy carries only in-frame clones and drops some. The sample shows around 120,000 clones, roughly 86% of them seen only once. Sequencing used peripheral blood, obtained 44 weeks after starting pembrolizumab. The origin of the receptors is an adult with mismatch repair-deficient cancer.

The chain combines TRBV4-3 with TRBJ1-5; D call uncertain. The CDR3 contains 13 residues. Germline V lookup: CDR1 LGHNA, CDR2 YSLEER. V was clipped by 4 bases and J by 9 bases, with 13 bases between them. The CDR3 reads CASSLTVERPQHF. The CDR3 DNA is TGCGCCAGCAGCCTAACAGTGGAGAGGCCCCAGCATTTT.

CDR3 nucleotides: TGTGCCACCAGCAGTACCAATGAAAAACTGTTTTTT. Its protein is CATSSTNEKLFF. This chain uses TRBV15 with TRBJ1-4; D gene ambiguous. Trimming removed 3 bases at V and 5 bases at J, with 4 bases between. This CDR3 is built from 12 residues. Germline lookup yields CDR1 LNHNV and CDR2 YYDKDF (reference sequence).

V and J are TRBV19 and TRBJ1-1; 10 nucleotides agree with TRBD1. The V gene end was trimmed by 4 bases and the J gene end by 0 bases; junction bases not matched to a gene: 2. The V gene's germline CDR1 is LNHDA and CDR2 SQIVND (reference sequence). This CDR3 has 15 amino acids. In nucleotides, the CDR3 is TGTGCCAGTAGTAGGACAGGGGGATTGAACACTGAAGCTTTCTTT. This codes for CASSRTGGLNTEAFF. Filled out from reference TRBV19 and TRBJ1-1, the complete variable domain reads DGGITQSPKYLFRKEGQNVTLSCEQNLNHDAMYWYRQDPGQGLRLIYYSQIVNDFQKGDIAEGYSVSREKKESFPLTVTSAQKNPTAFYLCASSRTGGLNTEAFFGQGTRLTVV.

The V call is TRBV4-1, the J call TRBJ2-1, with 14 bases identical to TRBD2. The V gene's germline CDR1 is MGHRA and CDR2 YSYEKL. The V and J ends lost 4 bases and 5 bases, in that order; junction bases with no gene match: 4. CDR3 length: 16 amino acids. CDR3 coding DNA: TGCGCCAGCAGCCCGCAGGGACTAGCGGGAGACAATGAGCAGTTCTTC. Translation: CASSPQGLAGDNEQFF.

The chain employs TRBV9 and TRBJ2-7; D may be TRBD1 or TRBD2 (6 bases each). V was pared by 0 bases and J by 3 bases, with 19 bases between. The CDR3 runs 17 residues. Germline CDR1 and CDR2: SGDLS and YYNGEE. CDR3 protein: CASSVATGATGIYEQYF. In DNA, the CDR3 is TGTGCCAGCAGCGTAGCTACGGGGGCTACAGGGATCTACGAGCAGTACTTC.

This clone is a singleton in its sample. The chain couples TRBV19 to TRBJ1-5; D unclear. Looked up from germline, CDR1 is LNHDA and CDR2 is SQIVND (reference sequence). Trimming removed 6 bases at V and 5 bases at J, with 8 bases between. This CDR3 is 12 amino acids long. CDR3 in amino acids: CASSPLDQPQHF. The CDR3 DNA is TGTGCCAGTAGCCCCCTTGATCAGCCCCAGCATTTT.

V gene TRBV6-5 combines with J gene TRBJ2-1; no reliable D call. The ends were cut back, 1 base at V and 5 bases at J, with 12 bases in the middle. In germline, CDR1 is MNHEY, CDR2 SVGAGI. This CDR3 contains 15 residues. The CDR3 DNA follows: TGTGCCAGCAGTTACTTTAACTATACTAACAATGAGCAGTTCTTC. Its translation: CASSYFNYTNNEQFF.

The chain joins TRBV11-2 to TRBJ2-7; D may be TRBD1 (5 bases). From germline, CDR1 is SGHAT and CDR2 FQNNGV. The V and J ends lost 0 bases and 2 bases respectively, with 17 bases between them. This CDR3 is 17 amino acids long. The CDR3: CASSLDVSYRPPYEQYF. The DNA of the CDR3 is TGTGCCAGCAGCTTAGACGTTAGTTACAGGCCCCCCTACGAGCAGTACTTC.

This clone was picked up a small number of times. The chain couples TRBV14 to TRBJ1-2; 7 bases line up with TRBD1. The J segment lost 6 bases and the V segment lost 2 bases, leaving 3 bases of the junction unmatched. Germline V CDR1 and CDR2: SGHDN, FVKESK. This CDR3 comprises 13 residues. The CDR3 nucleotides read TGTGCCAGCAGCCAAAACAGGGGCCATGGCTACACCTTC. Translated, it gives CASSQNRGHGYTF.

The chain joins TRBV29-1 to TRBJ2-3; 9 nucleotides match TRBD2. V lost 2 bases, J lost 6 bases, and 3 bases stayed unmatched. The CDR3 runs 13 residues. Per germline, CDR1 SQVTM and CDR2 ANQGSEA. The chain's CDR3 is CSVELAGADTQYF. The DNA for the CDR3 is TGCAGCGTTGAATTAGCGGGAGCGGATACGCAGTATTTT.

The chain links TRBV11-3 to TRBJ2-7; 10 bases fit TRBD2. CDR1 is SGHNT and CDR2 is YENEEA in the germline V gene. The V gene end was trimmed by 1 base and the J gene end by 0 bases; junction bases not matched to a gene: 0. The CDR3 length is 15 residues. The CDR3 reads CASSLASGSSYEQYF. The CDR3 nucleotides read TGTGCCAGCAGCTTAGCTAGCGGGAGCTCCTACGAGCAGTACTTC.

The chain links TRBV5-1 to TRBJ2-3; possibly TRBD1 for D (6 bases). The germline V gene encodes CDR1 SGHRS and CDR2 YFSETQ. The CDR3 consists of 15 residues. Trimming left V 0 bases short and J 2 bases short, with 10 bases between. This chain's CDR3 is CASSLEGHPTDTQYF. For the CDR3, the DNA is TGCGCCAGCAGCTTGGAGGGACACCCCACAGATACGCAGTATTTT.